This T cell receptor (beta chain) was documented in a study of regulatory T cells in long-lasting Graves disease. Study outcomes and limitations: Persistent Graves' patients showed reduced TCR diversity versus newly diagnosed patients.

Construction of TCR beta libraries relied on iRepertoire HTBI primers and on Arm-PCR targeting CDR3 regions. TCRdb ran MiXCR on the multiplex PCR reads and lists one entry per CDR3 protein. The sample comprises approximately 380,000 distinct CDR3 sequences, less than 25% of which are singletons, and roughly 20% rests with the top ten. Notes on this clonotype: Antigen unknown.

Time point in this sample: persistent/refractory GD, antithyroid drugs over 5 years with positive TRAb. Researchers made the TCR library from RNA that was extracted from PBMCs. The authors diagnosed Graves' disease using American Thyroid Association guidelines. Germline values: CDR1 SGHTA, CDR2 FQGNSA. The junction had 3 bases not matched to a gene; V was cut back by 0 bases and J by 6 bases. The CDR3 is 14 residues long. V and J are TRBV7-2 and TRBJ2-7; 9 bases match TRBD2. This sample comprised peripheral blood mononuclear cells (PBMCs), obtained when the disease was refractory, from a patient treated with antithyroid drugs. This clonotype was obtained from a female donor with Graves disease. The CDR3 spells CASSLAPTSGEQYF. Written as DNA, the CDR3 is TGTGCCAGCAGCTTAGCGCCGACTAGCGGCGAGCAGTACTTC.